The T cell receptor (beta chain) under discussion was sequenced for a study of radiation and T cells in renal cell carcinoma. Study information: Nephrectomy followed 15 Gy stereotactic body radiation by 4 weeks.

Sequenced by immunoSEQ multiplex PCR; TCRdb stores in-frame clones only, minus some. Among 100,000 to 150,000 clones, 81% were seen once, and the ten largest hold 5.8%. Study observations and caveats: Top tumor clonotypes rose in blood 2 weeks post-radiation, then contracted. Pretreatment tumor biopsies were lacking, so baseline clonotypes are unknown.

This sample's time point: blood 2 weeks post-SBRT. Treatment specified: 15 Gy SBRT to primary tumor, nephrectomy 4 weeks later. Serial blood draws occurred at baseline and 2 and 4 weeks post-SBRT. This clone was detected a few times. The antigen remains undetermined. Source: blood, taken from a patient whose treatment included radiotherapy and nephrectomy. This sequence was found in a man between 50 and 59 years old with renal cell carcinoma.

Here the CDR3 DNA reads TGTGCCTGGGGATCGGGACAGCTAGGATATGGCTACACCTTC. Protein product: CAWGSGQLGYGYTF. The chain carries TRBV30 and TRBJ1-2; 7 bases are a match to TRBD1. The CDR3 has 14 amino acids. In germline, CDR1 is GTSNPN, CDR2 SVGIG (reference sequence). V was clipped by 5 bases and J by 5 bases; unmatched bases: 11. The full variable domain, completed using reference TRBV30 and TRBJ1-2, is SQTIHQWPATLVQPVGSPLSLECTVEGTSNPNLYWYRQAAGRGLQLLFYSVGIGQISSEVPQNLSASRPQDRQFILSSKKLLLSDSGFYLCAWGSGQLGYGYTFGSGTRLTVV.